What follows are 18 T cell receptor beta chains derived from one specimen sequenced in a study of blood T cell repertoires in COVID-19 (dated by TCRdb to about 2020). Libraries were built with the immunoSEQ multiplex PCR assay. Entries here come from immuneACCESS through TCRdb and include only in-frame sequences with V and J called. Some clones fail to appear in such tables; in the studies checked, an unresolved V gene covers under half of the shortfall, and the cause of the remainder is unknown. Here the sample has 300,000 to 350,000 clones; approximately 83% occur a single time. Approximately 4% of the sample is held by the ten biggest clonotypes. The specimen was PBMCs or T cells enriched from blood (not recorded which). The receptors here all came from a woman in her 40s with acute COVID-19.

V gene TRBV7-3 combines with J gene TRBJ2-1; 7 nucleotides agree with TRBD2. Germline trimming cut 2 bases from V and 8 bases from J; bases unmatched to any gene: 12. Germline CDR1 reads SGHTA; CDR2 reads FQGTGA. The CDR3 consists of 16 residues. The DNA for the CDR3 is TGTGCCAGCAGCTTAGGCGCTAGCGGAGCCAACGATGAGCAGTTCTTC. The encoded protein is CASSLGASGANDEQFF. Variable domain in full (rest from reference TRBV7-3 and TRBJ2-1): GAGVSQTPSNKVTEKGKYVELRCDPISGHTALYWYRQSLGQGPEFLIYFQGTGAADDSGLPNDRFFAVRPEGSVSTLKIQRTERGDSAVYLCASSLGASGANDEQFFGPGTRLTVL.

The V and J genes are TRBV9 and TRBJ2-3, with D possibly being TRBD1 (5 bases). The V gene lost 0 bases and the J gene lost 1 base, with 12 bases spanning the gap. Germline V CDR1 and CDR2: SGDLS, YYNGEE. The CDR3 runs 16 residues. DNA of the CDR3: TGTGCCAGCAGCGTAGGAAGGGGTAGGGGCACAGATACGCAGTATTTT. This translates into CASSVGRGRGTDTQYF.

The J gene is TRBJ2-1, the V gene TRBV6-2 or TRBV6-3; 7 bases align to TRBD1. J was trimmed by 0 bases and V by 4 bases; bases with no gene match: 9. Germline V gene sequence: CDR1 MNHEY, CDR2 SVGEGT. This CDR3 spans 17 amino acids. In DNA, the CDR3 is TGTGCCAGCAGTTGCCCCGGGGACAGCTGCTCCTACAATGAGCAGTTCTTC. The encoded protein is CASSCPGDSCSYNEQFF.

This clone was counted a single time. V and J are TRBV2 and TRBJ1-1; 10 bases are a match to TRBD1. Germline lookup yields CDR1 SNHLY and CDR2 FYNNEI. V lost 6 bases, J lost 1 base, and 17 bases stayed unmatched. CDR3 length equals 19 residues. CDR3 in amino acids: CASRLKLGQGSRGNTEAFF. CDR3 in DNA: TGTGCCAGCAGGTTGAAATTGGGACAGGGGAGTAGAGGGAACACTGAAGCTTTCTTT.

The CDR3: CASSSELTYEQYF. The CDR3 region has the DNA TGTGCCAGCAGCTCGGAGCTCACCTACGAGCAGTACTTC. The chain combines TRBV11-2 with TRBJ2-7; D call uncertain. Germline loops: CDR1 SGHAT, CDR2 FQNNGV. The CDR3 has 13 residues. V was clipped by 4 bases and J by 2 bases, with 9 bases between them.

The J gene is TRBJ2-4, the V gene TRBV6-5; 9 bases agree with TRBD2. The CDR3 consists of 15 residues. Germline CDR1 MNHEY, CDR2 SVGAGI. V lost 6 bases and J lost 3; bases outside the gene matches: 6. The chain's CDR3 is CASSRGTSSKNIQYF. The CDR3 DNA reads TGTGCCAGCAGCCGCGGGACTAGCAGCAAAAACATTCAGTACTTC.

The chain recombines TRBV7-2 with TRBJ1-2; 8 bases agree with TRBD1. Trimming took 8 bases from V and 4 from J; bases not matched to a gene: 9. Germline CDR1 is SGHTA and CDR2 is FQGNSA. CDR3 length equals 14 residues. The CDR3 sequence: CASRESGTGYGYTF. The DNA of the CDR3 is TGTGCCAGCCGAGAGTCCGGGACAGGCTATGGCTACACCTTC.

This sequence joins TRBV2 and TRBJ1-2, with D perhaps TRBD1 (6 bases). Trimming removed 4 bases at V and 6 bases at J, with 15 bases between. This CDR3 spans 14 amino acids. CDR1 is SNHLY, CDR2 FYNNEI, per germline. The CDR3 region has the DNA TGTGCCAGCAGTGTGGCAGGGGCTAAGGATGGCTACACCTTC. It translates to CASSVAGAKDGYTF.

The rearrangement joins TRBV6-5 to TRBJ1-3; D gene ambiguous. This CDR3 is built from 15 residues. The V gene lost 6 bases and the J gene lost 7 bases, with 19 bases spanning the gap. Germline V lookup: CDR1 MNHEY, CDR2 SVGAGI. CDR3 nucleotide sequence: TGTGCCAGCAGACCCGCCGGCGGGGAGTCTAACACCATATATTTT. Translating it yields CASRPAGGESNTIYF.

Only one count was recorded for this clone. This chain connects TRBV3-1 (or the pseudogene TRBV3-2) to TRBJ2-3; 9 nucleotides line up with TRBD2. The germline gives CDR1 LGHDT, CDR2 YNNKEL (reference sequence). The CDR3 length is 15 residues. J lost 2 bases, V lost 8 bases, and 8 bases had no gene match. The CDR3 DNA reads as TGTGCCAGCGGCATGACTAGCGGAGCCACAGATACGCAGTATTTT. This codes for CASGMTSGATDTQYF.

The chain links TRBV5-8 to TRBJ1-5, with 12 nucleotides matching TRBD1. The CDR3 spans 16 residues. The junction had 6 bases not matched to a gene; V was cut back by 5 bases and J by 3 bases. CDR1 and CDR2 from the germline V gene are SGHTS and YDEGEE. As DNA, the CDR3 is TGTGCCAGCAGAGGGACAGGGGGCTACGTCAATCAGCCCCAGCATTTT. The encoded protein is CASRGTGGYVNQPQHF.

The chain carries TRBV6-5 and TRBJ2-7; D remains ambiguous. Germline loops: CDR1 MNHEY, CDR2 SVGAGI. The CDR3 length is 13 residues. V gave up 9 bases and J gave up 0 bases, with 12 bases separating them. CDR3 in amino acids: CARHVSSSYEQYF. DNA of the CDR3: TGTGCCAGGCATGTCTCGAGCTCCTACGAGCAGTACTTC.

V and J are TRBV6-2 or TRBV6-3 and TRBJ1-5, with 7 bases fitting TRBD1. Germline V gene lookup returns CDR1 MNHEY and CDR2 SVGEGT. The J segment lost 1 base and the V segment lost 2 bases, leaving 8 bases of the junction unmatched. The CDR3 sequence is 17 residues long. The CDR3 reads CASSYGGAGGSNQPQHF. The DNA of the CDR3 is TGTGCCAGCAGTTACGGGGGAGCAGGGGGAAGCAATCAGCCCCAGCATTTT.

This clone was detected only a few times. V usage is TRBV7-3 and J usage is TRBJ1-1, with D perhaps matching TRBD1 (6 bases). V lost 5 bases and J lost 0, with 13 bases in between. Germline assignment: CDR1 SGHTA and CDR2 FQGTGA. The CDR3 totals 15 residues. Here the CDR3 DNA reads TGTGCCAGCAGCCCACCCGACAGGATGAACACTGAAGCTTTCTTT. This translates into CASSPPDRMNTEAFF.

The chain has TRBV5-1 and TRBJ2-1, with D possibly being TRBD2 (6 bases). The CDR3 is 13 amino acids. Trimming took off 2 bases at V and 4 bases at J, with 7 bases between the two ends. Germline CDR1 SGHRS, CDR2 YFSETQ. CDR3 amino acids: CASSFGGYNEQFF. The CDR3 region has the DNA TGCGCCAGCAGCTTCGGGGGTTACAATGAGCAGTTCTTC.

The chain uses TRBV27 and TRBJ2-3; D possibly corresponds to TRBD1 (5 bases). The CDR3 totals 15 residues. Trimming pared 2 bases from V and 1 base from J, leaving 10 bases between. Looked up from germline, CDR1 is MNHEY and CDR2 is SMNVEV (reference sequence). The CDR3 reads CASSLLRQRTDTQYF. CDR3 bases: TGTGCCAGCAGTTTACTGAGACAGCGCACAGATACGCAGTATTTT.

This clone was seen only a few times. The chain joins TRBV7-2 to TRBJ1-3, with no clear D. The CDR3 is 13 amino acids. CDR1 is SGHTA, CDR2 FQGNSA, per germline. The V and J ends lost 9 bases and 8 bases respectively, with 17 bases between them. The CDR3 nucleotides read TGTGCCAGTTCACCAAGCGCGCGTGACACCATATATTTT. As protein: CASSPSARDTIYF.

This clone has only a few counts. This chain joins TRBV6-5 and TRBJ1-5, with unresolved D. Per the germline V gene, CDR1 is MNHEY and CDR2 is SVGAGI. Trimming took off 2 bases at V and 2 bases at J, with 7 bases between the two ends. The CDR3 loop spans 14 amino acids. The DNA of the CDR3 is TGTGCCAGCAGTTACGGTCAGGGCAATCAGCCCCAGCATTTT. Amino acids: CASSYGQGNQPQHF.